One and the same sample provided the 29 T cell receptor beta chains below, sequenced in a study of blood T cell repertoires in COVID-19. Profiled with immunoSEQ multiplex PCR; TCRdb holds only in-frame clones, not every one. Of around 400,000 clones in the sample, more than 70% were seen once. Sequencing input: peripheral blood. The receptors originated from a woman aged 55-70 years with COVID-19, enrolled during active disease.

V and J are TRBV5-4 and TRBJ2-5; TRBD1 matches at 8 bases. CDR3 length: 17 amino acids. The germline CDR1 and CDR2 sequences are SGHNT and YYREEE (reference sequence). V dropped 4 bases and J dropped 0; count of bases not matched to a gene: 11. The CDR3 loop is CASSRTGSGAYQETQYF. The DNA for the CDR3 is TGTGCCAGCAGCAGGACAGGGAGCGGCGCGTACCAAGAGACCCAGTACTTC.

V usage is TRBV30 and J usage is TRBJ1-4; TRBD1 matches 8 bases. The junction had 6 bases not matched to a gene; V was cut back by 4 bases and J by 8 bases. Germline V CDR1 and CDR2: GTSNPN, SVGIG (reference sequence). This CDR3 contains 13 residues. The CDR3 protein is CAWTRPGGEKLFF. The DNA of the CDR3 is TGTGCCTGGACCCGGCCAGGGGGCGAAAAACTGTTTTTT.

Regarding this clone: The identical CDR3 is also encoded by other nucleotide sequences in the sample. V gene TRBV18 combines with J gene TRBJ1-2; a possible D gene is TRBD1 (6 bases). The CDR3 extends over 14 amino acids. With 3 bases removed from V and 8 bases from J, the gap between germline ends came to 16 bases. Germline CDR1 and CDR2: KGHSH and LQKENI. CDR3 nucleotide sequence: TGTGCCAGCTCACCGGCTACAGGGAATTACGGCTACACCTTC. Protein: CASSPATGNYGYTF.

As concerns this clone: Other DNA sequences in the sample encode the same CDR3. The chain recombines TRBV11-2 with TRBJ2-7; D call uncertain. V lost 1 base to trimming and J lost 3 bases, with 10 bases between them. CDR1 and CDR2 from the germline V gene are SGHAT and FQNNGV. CDR3 length equals 14 residues. Here the CDR3 DNA reads TGTGCCAGCAGCTTAGTGGCAGGAAGCTACGAGCAGTACTTC. Protein sequence: CASSLVAGSYEQYF. Full variable domain (rest looked up from reference TRBV11-2 and TRBJ2-7): EAGVAQSPRYKIIEKRQSVAFWCNPISGHATLYWYQQILGQGPKLLIQFQNNGVVDDSQLPKDRFSAERLKGVDSTLKIQPAKLEDSAVYLCASSLVAGSYEQYFGPGTRLTVT.

The rearrangement links TRBV6-6 to TRBJ2-7; 9 positions match TRBD1. V lost 5 bases, J lost 1 base, and 6 bases stayed unmatched. The CDR3 is 15 residues long. Germline V gives CDR1 MNHNY, CDR2 SVGAGI (reference sequence). CDR3 region: CASSGGTGLSYEQYF. In nucleotides, the CDR3 is TGTGCCAGCAGTGGTGGGACAGGGTTGTCCTACGAGCAGTACTTC.

This clone was found many times. This chain connects TRBV2 to TRBJ2-2; TRBD1 matches at 10 bases. The CDR3 extends over 19 amino acids. Germline V CDR1 and CDR2: SNHLY, FYNNEI. The junction had 11 bases not matched to a gene; V was cut back by 1 base and J by 3 bases. Written as DNA, the CDR3 is TGTGCCAGCAGTGAAGACCCCGGACGGGACAGGGGAGACACCGGGGAGCTGTTTTTT. Translation gives CASSEDPGRDRGDTGELFF.

This clone was detected a few times. The rearrangement joins TRBV7-3 to TRBJ1-1; D remains ambiguous. The CDR3 loop spans 13 amino acids. Trimming shortened V by 4 bases and J by 0 bases, and 6 bases separated the two germline ends. Germline lookup yields CDR1 SGHTA and CDR2 FQGTGA. CDR3 nucleotides: TGTGCCAGCAGCTCGGTTATGAACACTGAAGCTTTCTTT. It is translated as CASSSVMNTEAFF.

This clone was observed a handful of times. This chain uses TRBV3-1 (or the pseudogene TRBV3-2) with TRBJ1-6; 10 positions match TRBD1. CDR3 length equals 15 residues. CDR1 is LGHDT and CDR2 is YNNKEL in the germline V gene (reference sequence). After removal of 6 bases from V and 7 bases from J, the junction contained 6 bases not matched to a gene. The CDR3 protein is CASRDRDRGNSPLHF. The CDR3 DNA reads TGTGCCAGCAGGGATCGGGACAGGGGAAATTCACCCCTCCACTTT.

A word on this clone: Different DNA sequences within this sample yield the same CDR3. The chain links TRBV7-3 to TRBJ2-3; a weak D match, TRBD2 (5 bases). The CDR3 is 12 amino acids. Germline V gives CDR1 SGHTA, CDR2 FQGTGA. V was cut by 2 bases and J by 6 bases, with 6 bases left in between. CDR3 DNA: TGTGCCAGCAGCTTATCGGGGGATACGCAGTATTTT. Amino acids: CASSLSGDTQYF. Complete variable domain (other parts from reference TRBV7-3 and TRBJ2-3): GAGVSQTPSNKVTEKGKYVELRCDPISGHTALYWYRQSLGQGPEFLIYFQGTGAADDSGLPNDRFFAVRPEGSVSTLKIQRTERGDSAVYLCASSLSGDTQYFGPGTRLTVL.

The V gene is TRBV7-8, the J gene TRBJ1-1; D is perhaps TRBD1 (6 bases). Trimming left V 5 bases short and J 9 bases short, with 25 bases between. The V gene's germline CDR1 is SGHVS and CDR2 FQNEAQ. CDR3 length: 16 amino acids. As DNA, the CDR3 is TGTGCCAGCAGCCTAGGACTACAGGGTGGGAATATGAAAGCTTTCTTT. Protein sequence: CASSLGLQGGNMKAFF.

The CDR3 here is CASKVAVGDTQYF. The CDR3 DNA sequence: TGTGCCAGCAAGGTAGCTGTTGGCGATACGCAGTATTTT. This chain uses TRBV7-8 with TRBJ2-3; D is undetermined. Trimming cost V 7 bases and J 6 bases, with 14 bases left between them. The CDR3 runs 13 residues. In germline, CDR1 is SGHVS, CDR2 FQNEAQ.

This clone was picked up a small number of times. The V and J genes are TRBV6-5 and TRBJ1-6; D call uncertain. This CDR3 contains 14 residues. The V gene's germline CDR1 is MNHEY and CDR2 SVGAGI. Trimming pared 7 bases from V and 10 bases from J, leaving 17 bases between. The CDR3 reads CASTPGVLSSPLHF. The CDR3 nucleotides read TGTGCCAGCACCCCGGGTGTCCTCAGCTCACCCCTCCACTTT.

V gene TRBV5-1 combines with J gene TRBJ2-1; the match to TRBD1 covers 7 bases. Germline CDR1 and CDR2: SGHRS and YFSETQ. The CDR3 is 14 residues long. V was pared by 4 bases and J by 5 bases, with 6 bases of the junction left unmatched. The CDR3 region has the DNA TGCGCCAGCAGCGGGGGACAGCCCAACAATGAGCAGTTCTTC. Protein sequence: CASSGGQPNNEQFF. Variable domain in full (rest from reference TRBV5-1 and TRBJ2-1): KAGVTQTPRYLIKTRGQQVTLSCSPISGHRSVSWYQQTPGQGLQFLFEYFSETQRNKGNFPGRFSGRQFSNSRSEMNVSTLELGDSALYLCASSGGQPNNEQFFGPGTRLTVL.

The J gene is TRBJ1-1, the V gene TRBV18, with 10 bases aligning to TRBD1. Germline V gene data show CDR1 as KGHSH and CDR2 as LQKENI. The CDR3 spans 14 residues. V trimming: 6 bases; J trimming: 6 bases; junction bases outside the gene matches: 7. The CDR3 DNA is TGTGCCAGCTCGCTGGACAGGGGGTCGCCTGAAGCTTTCTTT. Residues: CASSLDRGSPEAFF.

The chain employs TRBV28 and TRBJ2-7; the D is unclear. Germline CDR1 and CDR2: MDHEN and SYDVKM. The CDR3 sequence is 15 residues long. Trimming took off 1 base at V and 2 bases at J, with 12 bases between the two ends. The CDR3 nucleotides read TGTGCCAGCAGTTTATTTCTTGGCGGAACCTACGAGCAGTACTTC. It translates to CASSLFLGGTYEQYF.

The chain employs TRBV9 and TRBJ2-3, with 7 bases matching TRBD1. CDR1 is SGDLS and CDR2 is YYNGEE in the germline V gene. V lost 4 bases, J lost 1 base, and 3 bases stayed unmatched. CDR3 length: 14 amino acids. This CDR3 is CASSLGQRTDTQYF. The CDR3, as DNA: TGTGCCAGCAGCTTGGGACAGCGCACAGATACGCAGTATTTT.

This rearrangement joins TRBV7-9 to TRBJ1-1; D is unresolved. This CDR3 is 13 amino acids long. Germline V gives CDR1 SEHNR, CDR2 FQNEAQ (reference sequence). V was trimmed by 4 bases and J by 2 bases, leaving 8 bases between them. The CDR3 DNA sequence: TGTGCCAGCAGCTCAAGAGTCAACACTGAAGCTTTCTTT. This gives the protein CASSSRVNTEAFF.

In its sample, this clone was seen once. The chain couples TRBV6-2 or TRBV6-3 to TRBJ2-3; D unclear. CDR1 is MNHEY, CDR2 SVGEGT, per germline. CDR3 length: 18 residues. V was clipped by 6 bases and J by 3 bases, with 25 bases between them. CDR3 DNA sequence: TGTGCCAGCAGCCCCCAACTAAAAGCCCAGCTTCGTACAGATACGCAGTATTTT. It translates to CASSPQLKAQLRTDTQYF.

This chain links TRBV5-1 with TRBJ1-5, with D possibly matching TRBD1 (5 bases). Germline CDR1 SGHRS, CDR2 YFSETQ. V lost 2 bases and J lost 5, with 8 bases in between. The length of the CDR3 is 13 residues. CDR3 loop: CASSFDSYQPQHF. The CDR3 DNA reads TGCGCCAGCAGCTTCGACAGCTATCAGCCCCAGCATTTT.

The rearrangement joins TRBV19 to TRBJ1-1; the D gene is possibly TRBD1 (6 bases). Trimming removed 4 bases at V and 0 bases at J, with 15 bases between. CDR1 and CDR2 (germline): LNHDA, SQIVND (reference sequence). The CDR3 spans 16 residues. CDR3 region: CASSTPGGALNTEAFF. The CDR3 nucleotides are TGTGCCAGTAGTACCCCGGGGGGCGCGCTGAACACTGAAGCTTTCTTT.

This chain links TRBV14 with TRBJ1-6; TRBD1 agrees at 9 bases. The CDR3 is 16 amino acids. Germline V CDR1 and CDR2: SGHDN, FVKESK. V gave up 6 bases and J gave up 6 bases; unmatched junction bases: 9. The CDR3 loop is CASRPGQGNFNSPLHF. The CDR3 nucleotides are TGTGCCAGCAGGCCCGGACAGGGGAATTTTAATTCACCCCTCCACTTT. The entire variable domain, with the rest obtained from reference TRBV14 and TRBJ1-6, is as follows: EAGVTQFPSHSVIEKGQTVTLRCDPISGHDNLYWYRRVMGKEIKFLLHFVKESKQDESGMPNNRFLAERTGGTYSTLKVQPAELEDSGVYFCASRPGQGNFNSPLHFGNGTRLTVT.

The CDR3 sequence: CASSPVRTGGTYEQYF. The CDR3 nucleotides read TGCGCCAGCAGCCCCGTGCGGACAGGAGGTACCTACGAGCAGTACTTC. V gene TRBV5-1 combines with J gene TRBJ2-7, with TRBD1 matching 7 bases. This CDR3 spans 16 amino acids. Germline V gene data show CDR1 as SGHRS and CDR2 as YFSETQ. The V segment lost 4 bases and the J segment 2 bases; nucleotides outside the gene matches: 12.

This rearrangement joins TRBV11-2 to TRBJ2-6; D unresolved. The V and J ends lost 6 bases and 1 base respectively, with 7 bases between them. The germline V gene has CDR1 SGHAT and CDR2 FQNNGV. The CDR3 is 14 amino acids. CDR3 region: CASSIRSGANVLTF. Written as DNA, the CDR3 is TGTGCCAGCAGTATCAGGTCTGGGGCCAACGTCCTGACTTTC.

V and J are TRBV9 and TRBJ2-3; D is unresolved. The CDR3 totals 12 residues. Germline CDR1 and CDR2: SGDLS and YYNGEE. V was cut by 2 bases and J by 6 bases, with 7 bases left in between. In nucleotides, the CDR3 is TGTGCCAGCAGCGTCCCCTCCGATACGCAGTATTTT. Translating gives CASSVPSDTQYF.

The J gene is TRBJ2-3, the V gene TRBV18; unclear D gene. The length of the CDR3 is 15 residues. Trimming took 6 bases from V and 8 from J, leaving 21 bases between them. Germline-derived CDR1 and CDR2 are KGHSH and LQKENI. The CDR3 reads CASSNPPKIPVTQYF. Here the CDR3 DNA reads TGTGCCAGCTCCAACCCCCCGAAGATACCGGTTACGCAGTATTTT.

The V call is TRBV4-2, the J call TRBJ2-7, with 7 bases lining up with TRBD2. In germline, CDR1 is LGHNA, CDR2 YNFKEQ. J was trimmed by 1 base and V by 3 bases; bases with no gene match: 6. The length of the CDR3 is 15 residues. For the CDR3, the DNA is TGTGCCAGCAGCCAGCTTGGGGGGGGGTCCTACGAGCAGTACTTC. Protein: CASSQLGGGSYEQYF.

The V gene is TRBV5-1, the J gene TRBJ2-7, with D possibly TRBD1 on 6 matching bases. The germline V gene has CDR1 SGHRS and CDR2 YFSETQ. The CDR3 runs to 15 residues. Deletions cut 0 bases from V and 0 bases from J, with 10 bases between. CDR3 coding DNA: TGCGCCAGCAGCTTGGTTTCAGGGGCCTCCTACGAGCAGTACTTC. The encoded protein is CASSLVSGASYEQYF.

The chain recombines TRBV29-1 with TRBJ1-1; D uncertain. V was pared by 4 bases and J by 1 base, with 7 bases between. The length of the CDR3 is 12 residues. The germline gives CDR1 SQVTM, CDR2 ANQGSEA. The chain's CDR3 is CSVGQRNTEAFF. CDR3 DNA sequence: TGCAGCGTTGGGCAAAGGAACACTGAAGCTTTCTTT. Supplemented by reference TRBV29-1 and TRBJ1-1, the full variable domain reads SAVISQKPSRDICQRGTSLTIQCQVDSQVTMMFWYRQQPGQSLTLIATANQGSEATYESGFVIDKFPISRPNLTFSTLTVSNMSPEDSSIYLCSVGQRNTEAFFGQGTRLTVV.

The chain has TRBV18 and TRBJ1-4; tentative D call: TRBD1 (5 bases). The CDR3 is made up of 14 amino acids. V was cut by 6 bases and J by 5 bases, with 13 bases left in between. Germline-derived CDR1 and CDR2 are KGHSH and LQKENI. The chain's CDR3 is CASSRGTGNEKLFF. The DNA of the CDR3 is TGTGCCAGCTCGCGCGGGACGGGAAATGAAAAACTGTTTTTT.